The rows below give T cell receptor beta chains drawn from one sample of a study of T-cell memory formation after mild COVID-19. TCRdb ran MiXCR on the 5' RACE reads and lists one entry per CDR3 protein. The profile shows 84,000 or so distinct CDR3 sequences, approximately 13% of them singletons. Material for sequencing was PBMCs or a T cell subset sorted from them (not recorded which). The receptors shown here come from an adult woman who had mild COVID-19 (a few samples of this study predate the infection). Cell type and time point are not known. The CDR3 runs from the conserved cysteine through the conserved F or W. D genes are given only for firm matches. Size is omitted from some rows. Given values are once, few, many or a class for expanded clones.

clone_size	d_call	v_call	cdr3_length	j_call	cdr3_aa	cdr3_nt
few	TRBD1	TRBV29-1	12	TRBJ2-1	CSATGTGYEQFF	TGCAGCGCTACCGGGACAGGGTATGAGCAGTTCTTC
-	-	TRBV4-1	14	TRBJ2-1	CASSQVGGYNEQFF	TGCGCCAGCAGCCAAGTCGGCGGCTACAATGAGCAGTTCTTC
-	TRBD2	TRBV29-1	13	TRBJ2-1	CSVEDRLAGEQFF	TGCAGCGTTGAAGATCGACTAGCGGGAGAGCAGTTCTTC
many	-	TRBV6-2/TRBV6-3	12	TRBJ2-7	CASSIDRYEQYF	TGTGCCAGCAGTATCGACCGGTACGAGCAGTACTTC
-	-	TRBV13	15	TRBJ2-5	CASSSGQRIRETKYF	TGTGCCAGCAGCTCAGGGCAGAGGATACGGGAGACCAAGTACTTC
-	-	TRBV25-1	15	TRBJ2-5	CASSDWETLQETQYF	TGTGCCAGCAGTGATTGGGAGACACTACAAGAGACCCAGTACTTC
many	-	TRBV7-9	14	TRBJ2-5	CASSLKTLQETQYF	TGTGCCAGCAGCTTAAAGACCCTCCAAGAGACCCAGTACTTC
few	-	TRBV12-3/TRBV12-4	15	TRBJ1-5	CASSLRLDFNQPQHF	TGTGCCAGCAGTTTAAGATTGGACTTCAATCAGCCCCAGCATTTT
few	-	TRBV4-1	15	TRBJ2-7	CASSQTTEHSYEQYF	TGCGCCAGCAGCCAAACGACAGAACACTCCTACGAGCAGTACTTC
-	TRBD1	TRBV5-5	15	TRBJ2-7	CASSPVGQGIYEQYF	TGTGCCAGCAGCCCCGTTGGACAGGGGATCTACGAGCAGTACTTC